This paragraph reports one TCR beta chain. This specimen comes from a study of blood T cell repertoires in COVID-19. Overall study: COVID-19 samples from acute and convalescent phases originated in the United States, Italy and Spain. T cells, B-cell-depleted T cells, or PBMCs supplied cDNA or gDNA.

Those who participated ranged in age from 18 to 89 years and resided in about two dozen US areas. Cohorts were assigned according to the clinical history that participants reported. V lost 6 bases to trimming and J lost 3 bases; unmatched junction nucleotides: 8. Germline CDR1 and CDR2: MNHEY and SMNVEV (reference sequence). The length of the CDR3 is 15 residues. The protocol was immunoSEQ multiplex PCR, while the TCRdb copy is restricted to in-frame clones and leaves out a portion. The repertoire holds 190,000 or so clones, with 87% as singletons. This TCR was recovered from a man between 18 and 29 years old with acute COVID-19. Source material: PBMCs or T cells enriched from blood (not recorded which). The chain carries TRBV27 and TRBJ2-1; 7 bases match TRBD2. The DNA of the CDR3 is TGTGCCAGCAGCATCAGCGGGGATGACTACAATGAGCAGTTCTTC. Protein: CASSISGDDYNEQFF.